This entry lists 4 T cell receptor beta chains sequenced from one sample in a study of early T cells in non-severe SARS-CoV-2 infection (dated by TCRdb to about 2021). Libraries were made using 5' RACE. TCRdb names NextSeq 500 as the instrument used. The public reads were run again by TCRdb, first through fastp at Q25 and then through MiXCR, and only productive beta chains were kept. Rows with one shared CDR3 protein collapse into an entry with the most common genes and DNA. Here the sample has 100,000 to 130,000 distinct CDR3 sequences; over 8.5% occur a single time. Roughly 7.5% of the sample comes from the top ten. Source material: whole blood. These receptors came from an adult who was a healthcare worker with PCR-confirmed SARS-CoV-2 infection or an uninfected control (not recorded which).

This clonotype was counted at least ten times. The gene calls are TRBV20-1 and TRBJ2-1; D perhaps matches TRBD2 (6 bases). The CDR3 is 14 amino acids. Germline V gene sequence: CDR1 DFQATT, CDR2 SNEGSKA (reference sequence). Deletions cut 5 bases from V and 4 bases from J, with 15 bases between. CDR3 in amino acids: CSASTAGSYNEQFF. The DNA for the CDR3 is TGCAGTGCTTCGACAGCGGGTTCGTACAATGAGCAGTTCTTC.

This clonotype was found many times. The CDR3, as DNA: TGTGCCAGCAGCGCTGGACTAGCGGGAGTTAGCACAGATACGCAGTATTTT. It codes for CASSAGLAGVSTDTQYF. This chain connects TRBV4-2 to TRBJ2-3, with 13 bases identical to TRBD2. V dropped 5 bases and J dropped 0; count of bases not matched to a gene: 5. Germline-derived CDR1 and CDR2 are LGHNA and YNFKEQ. CDR3 length: 17 residues.

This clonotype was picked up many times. The chain's CDR3 is CASSLRQGWYTEAFF. The CDR3 nucleotides are TGTGCCAGCAGTTTAAGACAGGGGTGGTACACTGAAGCTTTCTTT. This chain joins TRBV12-3 or TRBV12-4 and TRBJ1-1, with 8 positions matching TRBD1. This CDR3 is built from 15 residues. V trimming: 2 bases; J trimming: 3 bases; junction bases outside the gene matches: 5.

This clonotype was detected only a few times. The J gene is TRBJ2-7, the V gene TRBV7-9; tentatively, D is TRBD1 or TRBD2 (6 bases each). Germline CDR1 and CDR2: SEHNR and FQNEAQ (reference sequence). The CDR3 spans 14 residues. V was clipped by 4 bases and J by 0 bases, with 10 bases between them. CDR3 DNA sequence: TGTGCCAGCAGCTCCCCGGGGGCCTCCTACGAGCAGTACTTC. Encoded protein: CASSSPGASYEQYF.